Presented here are 24 T cell receptor beta chains from one specimen sequenced in a study of T cells after yellow fever vaccination. MiXCR was run by TCRdb on the 5' RACE reads, yielding one entry per CDR3 protein. The sample contains 250,000 to 350,000 distinct CDR3 sequences, around 6.8% of which appear only once. The sample consisted of PBMCs, taken roughly 47 days after the first yellow fever vaccination. These receptors were taken from a young man who received the YFV17D yellow fever vaccine.

This clonotype was picked up a small number of times. This sequence joins TRBV28 and TRBJ1-1; a weak D match, TRBD1 (6 bases). V dropped 5 bases and J dropped 1 base, with 14 bases sitting between them. CDR3 length equals 15 residues. Germline CDR1 MDHEN, CDR2 SYDVKM. CDR3 sequence (DNA): TGTGCCAGCAGTACTGCAGGGGTGAGGAACACTGAAGCTTTCTTT. Protein sequence: CASSTAGVRNTEAFF.

This clonotype was seen many times. This sequence joins TRBV19 and TRBJ2-3; D tentatively fits TRBD1 or TRBD2 (5 bases each). Germline-derived CDR1 and CDR2 are LNHDA and SQIVND (reference sequence). This CDR3 spans 13 amino acids. Trimming took 3 bases from V and 5 from J, leaving 9 bases between them. This chain's CDR3 is CASSIPGRDTQYF. The DNA of the CDR3 is TGTGCCAGTAGTATTCCAGGGAGAGATACGCAGTATTTT. The whole variable domain, filled in from reference TRBV19 and TRBJ2-3, reads DGGITQSPKYLFRKEGQNVTLSCEQNLNHDAMYWYRQDPGQGLRLIYYSQIVNDFQKGDIAEGYSVSREKKESFPLTVTSAQKNPTAFYLCASSIPGRDTQYFGPGTRLTVL.

This clonotype occurred many times. J is TRBJ2-3 and V is TRBV29-1; 9 bases map to TRBD2. Unmatched junction bases numbered 4, after V lost 2 bases and J lost 1 base. The CDR3 runs 15 residues. CDR1 and CDR2 from the germline V gene are SQVTM and ANQGSEA. The CDR3 spells CSVERRLAGTDTQYF. DNA for the CDR3: TGCAGCGTTGAAAGGAGACTAGCGGGCACAGATACGCAGTATTTT.

The chain carries TRBV29-1 and TRBJ1-1; TRBD1 matches at 8 bases. Germline CDR1 is SQVTM and CDR2 is ANQGSEA. The CDR3 is 12 amino acids. V dropped 5 bases and J dropped 5; count of bases not matched to a gene: 4. The CDR3 DNA follows: TGCAGCGTTAACAGGGGGGTAACTGAAGCTTTCTTT. This translates into CSVNRGVTEAFF.

Here the CDR3 DNA reads TGTGCCGGAGGGACTAGCGGGGCCAATGAGCAGTTCTTC. It encodes CAGGTSGANEQFF. This rearrangement joins TRBV6-2 or TRBV6-3 to TRBJ2-1, with 13 bases fitting TRBD2. This CDR3 comprises 13 residues. In germline, CDR1 is MNHEY, CDR2 SVGEGT. Losses at the gene ends were 11 bases for V and 6 bases for J; bases not matched to a gene: 4.

This clonotype was seen at least ten times. The V and J genes are TRBV12-3 or TRBV12-4 and TRBJ2-5; tentatively, D is TRBD2 (6 bases). The CDR3 extends over 14 amino acids. V was trimmed by 2 bases and J by 4 bases, leaving 11 bases between them. The CDR3 coding sequence is TGTGCCAGCAGTTTAATGACTAGTGCAGAGACCCAGTACTTC. It encodes CASSLMTSAETQYF.

This chain connects TRBV4-1 to TRBJ1-5, with no clear D. The CDR3 length is 15 residues. The V gene lost 2 bases and the J gene lost 7 bases, with 15 bases spanning the gap. Germline V CDR1 and CDR2: MGHRA, YSYEKL. This CDR3 reads CASSQLASGWQPQHF. The CDR3 region has the DNA TGCGCCAGCAGCCAACTGGCAAGTGGGTGGCAGCCCCAGCATTTT.

This clonotype occurred a few times. V gene TRBV5-1 combines with J gene TRBJ2-1; a possible D gene is TRBD2 (6 bases). The CDR3 contains 13 residues. Germline V CDR1 and CDR2: SGHRS, YFSETQ. V was shortened by 2 bases and J by 5 bases, with 8 bases between the two germline ends. CDR3 residues: CASSFGGDNEQFF. The CDR3 bases are TGCGCCAGCAGCTTTGGCGGGGACAATGAGCAGTTCTTC.

This clonotype was counted ten times or more. V is TRBV10-3 and J is TRBJ2-5, with D perhaps matching TRBD2 (5 bases). This CDR3 contains 15 residues. V was pared by 4 bases and J by 2 bases, with 14 bases between. Germline CDR1 ENHRY, CDR2 SYGVKD. Written as DNA, the CDR3 is TGTGCCATCAGTGGGTCCGGGAACCAACAAGAGACCCAGTACTTC. Translation: CAISGSGNQQETQYF.

The chain carries TRBV4-1 and TRBJ2-2; 8 nucleotides align to TRBD1. The trim removed 3 bases at V and 0 bases at J, leaving 9 bases unmatched. Per germline, CDR1 MGHRA and CDR2 YSYEKL. The CDR3 consists of 18 residues. CDR3 coding DNA: TGCGCCAGCAGCCATCCCAAGGACAGGGCGGCGAACACCGGGGAGCTGTTTTTT. It specifies CASSHPKDRAANTGELFF.

This chain joins TRBV6-1 and TRBJ1-2; D is unclear. The germline gives CDR1 MNHNS, CDR2 SASEGT. The CDR3 consists of 14 residues. Trimming shortened V by 1 base and J by 4 bases, and 10 bases separated the two germline ends. The CDR3 sequence is CASSEGATSYGYTF. The DNA of the CDR3 is TGTGCCAGCAGTGAAGGCGCCACTAGCTATGGCTACACCTTC.

The rearrangement joins TRBV20-1 to TRBJ2-1; 10 bases match TRBD2. Germline V gene lookup returns CDR1 DFQATT and CDR2 SNEGSKA (reference sequence). There are 16 residues in the CDR3. V lost 6 bases, J lost 7 bases, and 15 bases stayed unmatched. The CDR3 loop reads CSANGKSGGASNEQFF. The CDR3 DNA follows: TGCAGTGCAAACGGCAAGAGCGGGGGGGCCAGTAATGAGCAGTTCTTC.

This sequence joins TRBV24-1 and TRBJ2-2; TRBD1 matches at 7 bases. This CDR3 region has 18 residues. Trimming removed 3 bases from V and 7 bases from J; junction bases left unmatched: 16. CDR1 and CDR2 (germline): KGHDR, SFDVKD. This CDR3 is CATSDPAGRGGLGGELFF. CDR3 nucleotides: TGTGCCACCAGTGATCCCGCCGGTCGAGGGGGCTTGGGCGGGGAGCTGTTTTTT.

This clonotype was observed a handful of times. The chain combines TRBV19 with TRBJ2-2; the D gene could be TRBD1 or TRBD2 (5 bases each). Germline lookup yields CDR1 LNHDA and CDR2 SQIVND (reference sequence). V lost 4 bases and J 5 bases, leaving 8 bases between the germline ends. The CDR3 runs to 13 residues. The CDR3 loop is CASSSWGTGELFF. In nucleotides, the CDR3 is TGTGCCAGTAGTAGCTGGGGGACCGGGGAGCTGTTTTTT.

J is TRBJ2-1 and V is TRBV27; D uncertain. V was cut by 3 bases and J by 2 bases, with 11 bases left in between. This CDR3 spans 15 amino acids. Germline values: CDR1 MNHEY, CDR2 SMNVEV (reference sequence). The CDR3 region is CASSFEGGAYNEQFF. The CDR3 DNA reads as TGTGCCAGCAGTTTCGAAGGTGGGGCCTACAATGAGCAGTTCTTC.

In this sample, this clonotype turned up many times. The chain uses TRBV5-1 and TRBJ1-1; 9 bases align to TRBD1. The CDR3 is 17 amino acids. Germline lookup yields CDR1 SGHRS and CDR2 YFSETQ. Trimming took 2 bases from V and 3 from J; bases not matched to a gene: 11. CDR3 in DNA: TGCGCCAGCAGCTTCTATTGGGACAGGGTCCAGGACACTGAAGCTTTCTTT. This sequence encodes CASSFYWDRVQDTEAFF.

The chain couples TRBV9 to TRBJ2-1, with D maybe TRBD1 (6 bases). Trimming took 0 bases from V and 6 from J, leaving 13 bases between them. The CDR3 sequence is 15 residues long. Per the germline V gene, CDR1 is SGDLS and CDR2 is YYNGEE. CDR3 coding DNA: TGTGCCAGCAGCGTAGTGGTGGGCAGGGGCAATGAGCAGTTCTTC. This sequence encodes CASSVVVGRGNEQFF. The whole variable domain, remainder taken from reference TRBV9 and TRBJ2-1, is DSGVTQTPKHLITATGQRVTLRCSPRSGDLSVYWYQQSLDQGLQFLIQYYNGEERAKGNILERFSAQQFPDLHSELNLSSLELGDSALYFCASSVVVGRGNEQFFGPGTRLTVL.

This clonotype has a handful of counts. The chain is built from TRBV7-2 and TRBJ2-3, with 13 bases lining up with TRBD2. Germline V gene data show CDR1 as SGHTA and CDR2 as FQGNSA. The CDR3 is 14 amino acids. J gave up 15 bases and V 1 base, and 7 bases lay outside the gene matches. The CDR3 loop reads CASSLGGLAGSQYF. The CDR3 nucleotides read TGTGCCAGCAGCTTAGGGGGACTAGCGGGGTCTCAATATTTT. Complete variable domain (other parts from reference TRBV7-2 and TRBJ2-3): GAGVSQSPSNKVTEKGKDVELRCDPISGHTALYWYRQSLGQGLEFLIYFQGNSAPDKSGLPSDRFSAERTGGSVSTLTIQRTQQEDSAVYLCASSLGGLAGSQYFGPGTRLTVL.

This clonotype came up a few times. This chain joins TRBV5-6 and TRBJ2-7, with D tentatively TRBD1 (5 bases). CDR1 is SGHDT, CDR2 YYEEEE, per germline. V shed 1 base and J shed 7 bases, with 15 bases lying between them. The CDR3 has 14 amino acids. As DNA, the CDR3 is TGTGCCAGCAGCTTGTTAGACAGTGGATGGGAGCAGTACTTC. The encoded protein is CASSLLDSGWEQYF.

The V and J genes are TRBV19 and TRBJ2-3; possibly TRBD2 for D (5 bases). The ends were cut back, 3 bases at V and 5 bases at J, with 9 bases in the middle. This CDR3 has 13 residues. The germline gives CDR1 LNHDA, CDR2 SQIVND (reference sequence). CDR3 DNA sequence: TGTGCCAGTAGTATGTCCGGGAAAGATACGCAGTATTTT. Translating gives CASSMSGKDTQYF.

This chain connects TRBV7-9 to TRBJ2-1, with D perhaps matching TRBD1 or TRBD2 (6 bases each). This CDR3 has 13 residues. Looked up from germline, CDR1 is SEHNR and CDR2 is FQNEAQ (reference sequence). V lost 5 bases and J 9 bases, leaving 14 bases between the germline ends. The CDR3 loop is CASSGGRRSEQFF. In DNA, the CDR3 is TGTGCCAGCAGCGGGGGGCGGAGGAGTGAGCAGTTCTTC.

Only a few counts were recorded for this clonotype. The chain joins TRBV9 to TRBJ2-5; TRBD2 might be the D (6 bases). Germline V gene sequence: CDR1 SGDLS, CDR2 YYNGEE. The CDR3 runs 15 residues. V lost 3 bases and J lost 2, with 14 bases in between. CDR3 nucleotide sequence: TGTGCCAGCAGCGCCGCGACGGCGGGGCAAGAGACCCAGTACTTC. Its translation is CASSAATAGQETQYF. Full variable domain (rest looked up from reference TRBV9 and TRBJ2-5): DSGVTQTPKHLITATGQRVTLRCSPRSGDLSVYWYQQSLDQGLQFLIQYYNGEERAKGNILERFSAQQFPDLHSELNLSSLELGDSALYFCASSAATAGQETQYFGPGTRLLVL.

The chain uses TRBV6-1 and TRBJ2-7; tentative D call: TRBD1 (6 bases). The CDR3 spans 12 residues. The V and J ends lost 5 bases and 6 bases respectively, with 11 bases between them. Germline V gene lookup returns CDR1 MNHNS and CDR2 SASEGT. DNA of the CDR3: TGTGCCAGCAGTCTGGACAGATCCGAGCAGTACTTC. The encoded protein is CASSLDRSEQYF.

V usage is TRBV11-2 and J usage is TRBJ1-2; D perhaps matches TRBD1 (6 bases). CDR3 length: 12 residues. The germline gives CDR1 SGHAT, CDR2 FQNNGV. Deletions cut 5 bases from V and 8 bases from J, with 12 bases between. The CDR3, as DNA: TGTGCCAGCAGCGGAAGGGGGGGCGGCTACACCTTC. Protein: CASSGRGGGYTF.